These T cell receptor beta chains were read from a single sample in a study of ipilimumab plus nivolumab after autologous stem cell transplantation. Libraries were prepared by immunoSEQ multiplex PCR; TCRdb keeps only in-frame clonotypes and omits some of them. The sample records about 12,000 clones, more than 70% being singletons. Sequences were derived from PBMCs, sampled in a trial of ipilimumab plus nivolumab as post-transplant consolidation. These receptors all stem from a male donor with diffuse large B-cell lymphoma. CDR3s include the opening cysteine and the closing phenylalanine or tryptophan. The D gene is left open where the match is weak. Rows may omit the clone size; those that give it use once, few, many or a size class.

j_call v_call clone_size d_call cdr3_aa cdr3_nt
TRBJ2-7 TRBV6-9 few TRBD2 CASSQEGGGSYEQYF TGTGCCAGCAGCCAGGAGGGCGGGGGCTCCTACGAGCAGTACTTC
TRBJ1-6 TRBV30 - - CAWSPWIQEDSPLHF TGTGCCTGGAGTCCTTGGATACAGGAAGACTCACCCCTCCACTTT
TRBJ1-2 TRBV4-1 - - CASSLSLGEPRESF TGCGCCAGCAGCCTGTCCTTGGGGGAACCCAGGGAATCCTTC
TRBJ1-1 TRBV7-2 few - CASSLWANTEAFF TGTGCCAGCAGTCTCTGGGCCAACACTGAAGCTTTCTTT
TRBJ2-7 TRBV5-1 - - CASSFSVLREGAPGEQYF TGCGCCAGCAGCTTTTCCGTCCTAAGGGAGGGGGCGCCTGGCGAGCAGTACTTC
TRBJ2-1 TRBV18 - TRBD1 CASSLRTGGNEQFF TGTGCCAGCTCACTCCGGACAGGGGGCAATGAGCAGTTCTTC
TRBJ2-7 TRBV11-1 - TRBD1 CASSMFQGAYEQYF TGTGCCAGCAGCATGTTCCAGGGGGCCTACGAGCAGTACTTC
TRBJ1-5 TRBV6-5 medium-sized - CASSHRQDQPQHF TGTGCCAGCAGTCATAGACAGGATCAGCCCCAGCATTTT
TRBJ2-4 TRBV15 few - CATSPDRFPNIQYF TGTGCCACCAGTCCTGACAGGTTCCCAAACATTCAGTACTTC
TRBJ2-3 TRBV18 - TRBD2 CASSPPSRESLVTQYF TGTGCCAGCTCACCACCTTCGCGGGAGTCCCTCGTAACGCAGTATTTT
TRBJ2-7 TRBV6-1 - TRBD1 CASSRQGSYEQYF TGTGCCAGCAGTAGACAGGGCAGCTACGAGCAGTACTTC
TRBJ2-2 TRBV19 - TRBD1 CASSDRGRRTGELFF TGTGCCAGTAGTGACAGGGGGCGACGCACCGGGGAGCTGTTTTTT
TRBJ1-2 TRBV5-4 - TRBD1 CASSAGGPYGYTF TGTGCCAGCAGCGCAGGGGGCCCCTATGGCTACACCTTC
TRBJ2-1 TRBV5-1 medium-sized - CASRGGTVAYNEQFF TGCGCCAGCAGGGGGGGGACAGTTGCCTACAATGAGCAGTTCTTC
TRBJ1-2 TRBV11-2 - - CASSLEGATGRSRGYTF TGTGCCAGCAGCTTAGAGGGTGCAACAGGGCGCTCGCGGGGCTACACCTTC
TRBJ2-6 TRBV7-3 - - CASSLIAVQGGANVLTF TGTGCCAGCAGCTTAATCGCCGTACAGGGTGGGGCCAACGTCCTGACTTTC
TRBJ2-3 TRBV18 few - CASSPTGMGTDTQYF TGTGCCAGCTCACCGACGGGGATGGGGACAGATACGCAGTATTTT
TRBJ2-1 TRBV4-1 - - CASEGGGHPNSYNEQFF TGCGCCAGCGAAGGTGGAGGTCATCCTAACTCCTACAATGAGCAGTTCTTC
TRBJ2-7 TRBV18 - TRBD2 CASSPKAGGVYEQYF TGTGCCAGCTCACCTAAAGCGGGAGGCGTCTACGAGCAGTACTTC
TRBJ2-5 TRBV9 - TRBD2 CASSVGLAKETQYF TGTGCCAGCAGCGTAGGACTAGCGAAAGAGACCCAGTACTTC
TRBJ1-2 TRBV6-6 - TRBD1 CASSRDRGIYGYTF TGTGCCAGCAGTCGTGACAGGGGCATCTATGGCTACACCTTC
TRBJ1-3 TRBV7-6 - - CASSLGHLNSGNTIYF TGTGCCAGCAGCTTAGGACACCTCAACTCTGGAAACACCATATATTTT
TRBJ1-3 TRBV10-3 once TRBD1 CAISEFRGVTGNTIYF TGTGCCATCAGTGAATTCAGGGGGGTGACTGGAAACACCATATATTTT
TRBJ2-7 TRBV5-5 - - CASSYGTVPYEQYF TGTGCCAGCAGCTACGGGACGGTACCCTACGAGCAGTACTTC
TRBJ1-1 TRBV5-5 - - CASSLNTEAFF TGTGCCAGCAGCTTGAACACTGAAGCTTTCTTT
TRBJ2-1 TRBV6-1 - TRBD2 CASNEAGLVNEQFF TGTGCCAGCAATGAAGCGGGACTAGTCAATGAGCAGTTCTTC
TRBJ2-7 TRBV7-9 - TRBD1 CASSSGTGISEQYF TGTGCCAGCAGCTCCGGGACAGGGATCTCCGAGCAGTACTTC
TRBJ1-2 TRBV29-1 - - CSVAEGVGYGYTF TGCAGCGTTGCGGAGGGAGTGGGGTATGGCTACACCTTC
TRBJ1-2 TRBV5-1 - TRBD1 CASTGKQGKYGEQGKYGYTF TGCGCCAGCACCGGCAAACAGGGGAAGTATGGCGAACAGGGGAAGTATGGCTACACCTTC
TRBJ1-1 TRBV18 - TRBD1 CASSRLTGGLNTEAFF TGTGCCAGCTCACGCCTAACAGGGGGCTTGAACACTGAAGCTTTCTTT
TRBJ2-5 TRBV6-6 - TRBD2 CASSPTSGGGETQYF TGTGCCAGCAGTCCCACTAGCGGGGGGGGAGAGACCCAGTACTTC
TRBJ2-2 TRBV7-9 - TRBD2 CASSGRRQNTGELFF TGTGCCAGCTCCGGGAGGAGACAGAACACCGGGGAGCTGTTTTTT
TRBJ2-7 TRBV9 - TRBD2 CASSVGGGSLSYEQYF TGTGCCAGCAGCGTAGGGGGCGGGAGTCTCTCCTACGAGCAGTACTTC
TRBJ2-3 TRBV5-4 - - CASSPDSTDTQYF TGTGCCAGCAGCCCCGATAGCACAGATACGCAGTATTTT
TRBJ2-2 TRBV6-5 - - CASSPIVPGELFF TGTGCCAGCAGTCCAATAGTCCCCGGGGAGCTGTTTTTT
TRBJ2-4 TRBV7-2 - TRBD1 CASSLGPQGAINIQYF TGTGCCAGCAGCTTAGGACCACAGGGGGCGATAAACATTCAGTACTTC
TRBJ1-4 TRBV18 - TRBD1 CASSLREGGINEKLFF TGTGCCAGCTCGCTAAGGGAAGGGGGCATCAATGAAAAACTGTTTTTT
TRBJ2-2 TRBV7-9 - - CASSSWTSPEDTGELFF TGTGCCAGCAGCTCCTGGACTTCTCCGGAGGACACCGGGGAGCTGTTTTTT
TRBJ2-7 TRBV27 - - CASSYRRTYEQYF TGTGCCAGCAGTTACAGACGGACCTACGAGCAGTACTTC
TRBJ2-1 TRBV11-2 few TRBD2 CASSYGTSGSWRNEQFF TGTGCCAGCAGCTACGGGACTAGCGGTTCCTGGAGGAATGAGCAGTTCTTC